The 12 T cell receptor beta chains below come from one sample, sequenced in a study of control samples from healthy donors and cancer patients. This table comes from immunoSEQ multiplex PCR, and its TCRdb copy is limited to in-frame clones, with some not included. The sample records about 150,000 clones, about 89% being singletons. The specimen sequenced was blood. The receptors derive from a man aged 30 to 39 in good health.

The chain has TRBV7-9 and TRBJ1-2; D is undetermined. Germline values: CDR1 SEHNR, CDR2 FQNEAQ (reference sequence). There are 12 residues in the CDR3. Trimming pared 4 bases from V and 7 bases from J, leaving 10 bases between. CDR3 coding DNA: TGTGCCAGCAGCTCCCCGGGTAGTGGCTACACCTTC. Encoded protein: CASSSPGSGYTF.

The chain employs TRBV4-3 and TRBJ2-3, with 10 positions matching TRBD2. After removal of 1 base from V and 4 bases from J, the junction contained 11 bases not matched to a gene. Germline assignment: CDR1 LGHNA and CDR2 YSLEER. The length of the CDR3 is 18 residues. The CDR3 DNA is TGCGCCAGCAGCCAAGGGAAGAGCGGGAGGGCCGGCGCAGATACGCAGTATTTT. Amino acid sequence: CASSQGKSGRAGADTQYF.

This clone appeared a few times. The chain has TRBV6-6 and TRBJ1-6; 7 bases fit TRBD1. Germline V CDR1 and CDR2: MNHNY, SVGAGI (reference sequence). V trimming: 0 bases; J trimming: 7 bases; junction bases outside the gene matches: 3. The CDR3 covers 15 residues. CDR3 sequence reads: CASSYSTRGNSPLHF. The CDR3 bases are TGTGCCAGCAGTTACTCGACCAGGGGGAATTCACCCCTCCACTTT.

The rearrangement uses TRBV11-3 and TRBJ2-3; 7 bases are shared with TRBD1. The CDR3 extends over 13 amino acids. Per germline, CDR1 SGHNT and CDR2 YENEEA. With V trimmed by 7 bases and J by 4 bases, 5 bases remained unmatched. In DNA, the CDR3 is TGTGCCAGCACCCCGACAGGGCCAGATACGCAGTATTTT. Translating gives CASTPTGPDTQYF. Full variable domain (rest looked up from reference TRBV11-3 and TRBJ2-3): EAGVVQSPRYKIIEKKQPVAFWCNPISGHNTLYWYLQNLGQGPELLIRYENEEAVDDSQLPKDRFSAERLKGVDSTLKIQPAELGDSAVYLCASTPTGPDTQYFGPGTRLTVL.

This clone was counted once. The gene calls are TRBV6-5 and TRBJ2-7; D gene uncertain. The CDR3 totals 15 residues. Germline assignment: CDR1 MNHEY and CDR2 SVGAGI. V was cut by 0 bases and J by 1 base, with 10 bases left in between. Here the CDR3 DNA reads TGTGCCAGCAGTTACTCGAGTGGAAGTTCCTACGAGCAGTACTTC. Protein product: CASSYSSGSSYEQYF.

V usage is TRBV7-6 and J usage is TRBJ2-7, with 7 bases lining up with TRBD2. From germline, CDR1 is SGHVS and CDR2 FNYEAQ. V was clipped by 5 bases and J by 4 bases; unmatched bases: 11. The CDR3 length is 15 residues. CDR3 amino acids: CASSPRWGEGYEQYF. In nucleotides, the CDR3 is TGTGCCAGCAGCCCCCGGTGGGGGGAGGGGTACGAGCAGTACTTC.

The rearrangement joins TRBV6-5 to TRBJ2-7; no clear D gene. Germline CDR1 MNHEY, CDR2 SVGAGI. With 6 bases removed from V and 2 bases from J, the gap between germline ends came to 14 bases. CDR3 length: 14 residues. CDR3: CASSRQIGPYEQYF. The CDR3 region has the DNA TGTGCCAGCAGCCGCCAAATAGGGCCCTACGAGCAGTACTTC.

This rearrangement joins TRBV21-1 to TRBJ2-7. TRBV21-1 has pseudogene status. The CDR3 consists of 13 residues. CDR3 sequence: CASTKSPIYEQYF. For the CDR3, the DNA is TGTGCCAGCACCAAATCCCCGATCTACGAGCAGTACTTC.

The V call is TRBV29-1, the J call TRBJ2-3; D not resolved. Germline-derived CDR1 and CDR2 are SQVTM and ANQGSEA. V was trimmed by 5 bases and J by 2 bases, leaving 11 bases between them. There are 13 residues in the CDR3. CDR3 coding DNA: TGCAGCGTTTCGGCGGAAAACACAGATACGCAGTATTTT. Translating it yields CSVSAENTDTQYF.

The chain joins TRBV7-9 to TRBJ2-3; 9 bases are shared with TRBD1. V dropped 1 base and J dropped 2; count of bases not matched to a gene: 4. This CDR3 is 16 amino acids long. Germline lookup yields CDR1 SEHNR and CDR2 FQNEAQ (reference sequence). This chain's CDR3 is CASSLETGGTTDTQYF. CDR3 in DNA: TGTGCCAGCAGCTTAGAGACAGGGGGTACCACAGATACGCAGTATTTT.

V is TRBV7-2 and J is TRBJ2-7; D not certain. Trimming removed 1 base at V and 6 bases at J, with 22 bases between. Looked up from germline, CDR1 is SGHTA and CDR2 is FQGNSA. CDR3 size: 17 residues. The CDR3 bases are TGTGCCAGCAGCTTAGGAGACACTCCGCGTTTATTAGGCGAGCAGTACTTC. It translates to CASSLGDTPRLLGEQYF.

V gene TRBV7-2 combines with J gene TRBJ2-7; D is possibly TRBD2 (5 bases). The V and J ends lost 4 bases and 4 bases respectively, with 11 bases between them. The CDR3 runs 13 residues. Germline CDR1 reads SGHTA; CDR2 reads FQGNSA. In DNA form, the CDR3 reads TGTGCCAGCAGCTCGGCTTCGGGGTACGAGCAGTACTTC. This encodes CASSSASGYEQYF.